The rows below give T cell receptor beta chains drawn from one sample of a study of cytomegalovirus exposure and HLA in healthy donors. Profiled with immunoSEQ multiplex PCR; TCRdb holds only in-frame clones, not every one. The sample has about 69,000 clones; around 70% are singletons. The specimen was PBMCs. These receptors all come from a woman in her 30s in good health and CMV-seronegative. CDR3s include the opening cysteine and the closing phenylalanine or tryptophan. Each record gives: CDR3 DNA, CDR3 protein, V gene, J gene, clone size, D gene. D genes are given only for firm matches. A clone size is listed for some rows: how often the clone was seen (once, few, many), or a class if it is expanded.

CDR3nt: TGTGCCAGTAGTCCAGGCCCCTACGAGCAGTACTTC; CDR3aa: CASSPGPYEQYF; v_gene: TRBV19; j_gene: TRBJ2-7; abundance: .; d_gene: .
CDR3nt: TGTGCCAGTAGTATAGAGGGACTAGGGAGTGATGAGCAGTTCTTC; CDR3aa: CASSIEGLGSDEQFF; v_gene: TRBV19; j_gene: TRBJ2-1; abundance: .; d_gene: TRBD2
CDR3nt: TGTGCCAGCAGTAGGGACAGGGGCTCCACAGATACGCAGTATTTT; CDR3aa: CASSRDRGSTDTQYF; v_gene: TRBV6-5; j_gene: TRBJ2-3; abundance: .; d_gene: TRBD1
CDR3nt: TGTGCCAGCAGCAGACCCGGGACCGGGAGGCCCTACGAGCAGTACTTC; CDR3aa: CASSRPGTGRPYEQYF; v_gene: TRBV7-9; j_gene: TRBJ2-7; abundance: .; d_gene: TRBD2
CDR3nt: TGTGCCAGCAGACCCATAGCGGGGGGCTACACAGATACGCAGTATTTT; CDR3aa: CASRPIAGGYTDTQYF; v_gene: TRBV27; j_gene: TRBJ2-3; abundance: .; d_gene: TRBD2
CDR3nt: TGCGCCAGCAGCTGGGGACAGGGGAGTGGGTACGAGCAGTACTTC; CDR3aa: CASSWGQGSGYEQYF; v_gene: TRBV5-1; j_gene: TRBJ2-7; abundance: .; d_gene: TRBD1
CDR3nt: TGTGCCTGGAATAAAGGGACAGAAATGAACACTGAAGCTTTCTTT; CDR3aa: CAWNKGTEMNTEAFF; v_gene: TRBV30; j_gene: TRBJ1-1; abundance: .; d_gene: TRBD1
CDR3nt: TGTGCCAGCAGCTTAGTTTTCAGGGGTACTTCTATGAGTGGCTACACCTTC; CDR3aa: CASSLVFRGTSMSGYTF; v_gene: TRBV7-9; j_gene: TRBJ1-2; abundance: .; d_gene: .
CDR3nt: TGCGCCAGCAGCTTGGAGTGGAGCTCCTACAATGAGCAGTTCTTC; CDR3aa: CASSLEWSSYNEQFF; v_gene: TRBV5-1; j_gene: TRBJ2-1; abundance: .; d_gene: .
CDR3nt: TGTGCCAGCAGTTTTGGACTAGCGGGGAGCACAGATACGCAGTATTTT; CDR3aa: CASSFGLAGSTDTQYF; v_gene: TRBV27; j_gene: TRBJ2-3; abundance: few; d_gene: TRBD2
CDR3nt: TGTGCCATCAGTGGTTCAAGCGGGGGGTTTAACTACGAGCAGTACTTC; CDR3aa: CAISGSSGGFNYEQYF; v_gene: TRBV10-3; j_gene: TRBJ2-7; abundance: .; d_gene: TRBD2
CDR3nt: TGTGCCAGCCCCGCCCCGGGGGGCACAGATACGCAGTATTTT; CDR3aa: CASPAPGGTDTQYF; v_gene: TRBV6-1; j_gene: TRBJ2-3; abundance: once; d_gene: .
CDR3nt: TGCGCCAGCAGCTTGGCCCCGGGGGTCGAAAAACTGTTTTTT; CDR3aa: CASSLAPGVEKLFF; v_gene: TRBV5-1; j_gene: TRBJ1-4; abundance: .; d_gene: .
CDR3nt: TGCAGAGCGGGTGCAAAAGAGACCCAGTACTTC; CDR3aa: CRAGAKETQYF; v_gene: TRBV20-1; j_gene: TRBJ2-5; abundance: few; d_gene: .
CDR3nt: TGTGCCAGCAGCCACGGGACAGGGGGCCTGTCGAACTACGAGCAGTACTTC; CDR3aa: CASSHGTGGLSNYEQYF; v_gene: TRBV7-9; j_gene: TRBJ2-7; abundance: .; d_gene: TRBD1
CDR3nt: TGCGCCAGCAGCTCAGGGGGACAGGGTTCACCCCTCCACTTT; CDR3aa: CASSSGGQGSPLHF; v_gene: TRBV5-1; j_gene: TRBJ1-6; abundance: .; d_gene: TRBD1
CDR3nt: TGTGCCAGCAGTTTTCGGGGAGTTGTAGGGGGAATCTACGAGCAGTACTTC; CDR3aa: CASSFRGVVGGIYEQYF; v_gene: TRBV27; j_gene: TRBJ2-7; abundance: .; d_gene: .
CDR3nt: TGTGCCAGCGGCAGACAGGCAAGCACAGATACGCAGTATTTT; CDR3aa: CASGRQASTDTQYF; v_gene: TRBV27; j_gene: TRBJ2-3; abundance: .; d_gene: .
CDR3nt: TGCGCCAGCAGCACCACAGGGACGGAGCACTATGGCTACACCTTC; CDR3aa: CASSTTGTEHYGYTF; v_gene: TRBV5-1; j_gene: TRBJ1-2; abundance: .; d_gene: .
CDR3nt: TGTGCCAGCAGCGCCCCGGTAGTAAGCGGGGGGGCCGGGCAGTTCTTC; CDR3aa: CASSAPVVSGGAGQFF; v_gene: TRBV5-4; j_gene: TRBJ2-1; abundance: .; d_gene: TRBD2
CDR3nt: TGTGCCAGCAGAGGAGGCGGCTTCAATCAGCCCCAGCATTTT; CDR3aa: CASRGGGFNQPQHF; v_gene: TRBV6-5; j_gene: TRBJ1-5; abundance: few; d_gene: .
CDR3nt: TGCGCCAGCAGCCTTCCAGAGGGGGTCGGCGAGCAGTACTTC; CDR3aa: CASSLPEGVGEQYF; v_gene: TRBV5-1; j_gene: TRBJ2-7; abundance: .; d_gene: .
CDR3nt: TGTGCCAGCAGTGAAGCATTCTCGCGGGGGGCCTTGGTGAATCAGCCCCAGCATTTT; CDR3aa: CASSEAFSRGALVNQPQHF; v_gene: TRBV6-1; j_gene: TRBJ1-5; abundance: .; d_gene: .
CDR3nt: TGTGCCAGCAGTTACTCCCGACAGGGGGGAGCTTTCTTT; CDR3aa: CASSYSRQGGAFF; v_gene: TRBV6-5; j_gene: TRBJ1-1; abundance: few; d_gene: TRBD1
CDR3nt: TGTGCCAGTATGGATGGGCGGAACACTGAAGCTTTCTTT; CDR3aa: CASMDGRNTEAFF; v_gene: TRBV19; j_gene: TRBJ1-1; abundance: .; d_gene: .
CDR3nt: TGTGCCAGCAGTATCCCTAACAGGGACGAGCAGTACTTC; CDR3aa: CASSIPNRDEQYF; v_gene: TRBV28; j_gene: TRBJ2-7; abundance: .; d_gene: .
CDR3nt: TGTGCCAGCAGCTTAACGGCTAGCTGGGAGACCCAGTACTTC; CDR3aa: CASSLTASWETQYF; v_gene: TRBV7-3; j_gene: TRBJ2-5; abundance: .; d_gene: .
CDR3nt: TGTGCCAGCAACATTGGGACAGGGCCTCGTCGACAGCCCCAGCATTTT; CDR3aa: CASNIGTGPRRQPQHF; v_gene: TRBV28; j_gene: TRBJ1-5; abundance: .; d_gene: TRBD1